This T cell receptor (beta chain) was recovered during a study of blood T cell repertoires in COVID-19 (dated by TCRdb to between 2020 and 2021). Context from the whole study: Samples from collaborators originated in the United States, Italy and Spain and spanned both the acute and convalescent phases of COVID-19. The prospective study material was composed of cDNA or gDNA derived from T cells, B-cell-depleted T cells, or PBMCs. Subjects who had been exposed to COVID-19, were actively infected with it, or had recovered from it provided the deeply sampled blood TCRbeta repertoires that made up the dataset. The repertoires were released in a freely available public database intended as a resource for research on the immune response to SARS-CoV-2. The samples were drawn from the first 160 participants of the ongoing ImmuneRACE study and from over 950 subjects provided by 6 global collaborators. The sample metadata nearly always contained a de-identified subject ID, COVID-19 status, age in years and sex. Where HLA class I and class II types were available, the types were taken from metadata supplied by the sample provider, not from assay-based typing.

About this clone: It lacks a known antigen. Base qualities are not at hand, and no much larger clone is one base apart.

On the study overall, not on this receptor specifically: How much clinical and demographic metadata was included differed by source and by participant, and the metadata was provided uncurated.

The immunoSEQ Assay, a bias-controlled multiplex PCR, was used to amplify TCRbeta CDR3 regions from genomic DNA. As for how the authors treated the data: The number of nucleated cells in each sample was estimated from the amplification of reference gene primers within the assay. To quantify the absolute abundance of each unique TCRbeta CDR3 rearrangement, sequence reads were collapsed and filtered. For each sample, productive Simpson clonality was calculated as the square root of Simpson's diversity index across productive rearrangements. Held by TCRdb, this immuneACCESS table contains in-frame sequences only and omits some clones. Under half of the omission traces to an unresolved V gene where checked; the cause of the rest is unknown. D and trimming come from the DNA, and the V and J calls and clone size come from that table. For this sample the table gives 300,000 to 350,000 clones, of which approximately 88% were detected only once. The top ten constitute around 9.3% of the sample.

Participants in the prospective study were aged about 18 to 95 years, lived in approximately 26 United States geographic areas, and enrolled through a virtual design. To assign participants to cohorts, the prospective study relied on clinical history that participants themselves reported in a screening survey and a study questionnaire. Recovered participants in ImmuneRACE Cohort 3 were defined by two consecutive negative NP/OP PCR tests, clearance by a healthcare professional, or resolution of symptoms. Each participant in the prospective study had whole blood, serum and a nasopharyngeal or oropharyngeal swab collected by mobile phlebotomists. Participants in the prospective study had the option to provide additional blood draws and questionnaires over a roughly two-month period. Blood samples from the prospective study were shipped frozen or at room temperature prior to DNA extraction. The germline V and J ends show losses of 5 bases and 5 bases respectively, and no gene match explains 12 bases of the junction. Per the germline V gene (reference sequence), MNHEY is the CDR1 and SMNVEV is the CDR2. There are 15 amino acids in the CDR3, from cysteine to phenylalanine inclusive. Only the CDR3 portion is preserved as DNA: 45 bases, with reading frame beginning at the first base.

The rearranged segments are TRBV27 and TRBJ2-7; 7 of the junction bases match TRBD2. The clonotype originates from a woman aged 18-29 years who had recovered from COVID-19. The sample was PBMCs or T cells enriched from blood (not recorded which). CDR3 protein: CASSVRLLASDEQYF. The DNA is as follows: TGTGCCAGCAGTGTCCGGTTACTAGCGAGCGACGAGCAGTACTTC.